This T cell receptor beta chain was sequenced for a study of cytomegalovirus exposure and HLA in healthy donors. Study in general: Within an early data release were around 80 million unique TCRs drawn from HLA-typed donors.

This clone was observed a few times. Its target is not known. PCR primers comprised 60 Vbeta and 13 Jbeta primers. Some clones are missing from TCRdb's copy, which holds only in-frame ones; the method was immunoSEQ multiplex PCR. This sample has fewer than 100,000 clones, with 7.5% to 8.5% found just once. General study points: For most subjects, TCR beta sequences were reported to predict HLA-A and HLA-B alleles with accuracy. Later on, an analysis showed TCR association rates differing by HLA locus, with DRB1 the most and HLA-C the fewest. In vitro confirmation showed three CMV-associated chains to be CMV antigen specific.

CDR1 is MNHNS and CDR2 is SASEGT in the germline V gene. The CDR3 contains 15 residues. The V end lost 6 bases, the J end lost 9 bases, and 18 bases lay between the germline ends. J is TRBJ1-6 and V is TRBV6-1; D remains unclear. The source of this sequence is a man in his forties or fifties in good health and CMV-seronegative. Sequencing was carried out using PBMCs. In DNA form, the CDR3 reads TGTGCCAGCAGCACCCATGGAGGGAAGGTTTCACCCCTCCACTTT. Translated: CASSTHGGKVSPLHF.